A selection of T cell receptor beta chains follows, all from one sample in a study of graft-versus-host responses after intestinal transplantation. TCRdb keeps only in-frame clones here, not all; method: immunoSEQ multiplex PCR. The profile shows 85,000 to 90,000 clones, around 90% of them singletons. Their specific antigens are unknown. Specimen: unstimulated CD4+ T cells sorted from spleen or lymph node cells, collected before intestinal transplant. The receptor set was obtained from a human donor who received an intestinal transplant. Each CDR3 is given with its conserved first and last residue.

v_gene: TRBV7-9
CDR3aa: CASSPPPGQGGSGYTF

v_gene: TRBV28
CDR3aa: CASREGAGELFF

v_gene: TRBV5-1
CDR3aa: CASSHTWGDTEAFF

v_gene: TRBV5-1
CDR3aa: CASSLGTAVDTQYF

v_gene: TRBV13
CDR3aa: CASSSDISGNTIYF

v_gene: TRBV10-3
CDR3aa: CAISDPSGVVNEQFF

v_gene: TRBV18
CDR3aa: CASSPAATNEKLFF

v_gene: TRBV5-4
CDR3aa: CASSLTGGTEAFF

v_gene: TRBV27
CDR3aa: CASSFRGLGQPQHF

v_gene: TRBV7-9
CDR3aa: CASSLAGTSAGAFF

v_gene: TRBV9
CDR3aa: CASSPRPTGGSDTQYF

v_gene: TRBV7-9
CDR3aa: CASSMKGAVTEAFF